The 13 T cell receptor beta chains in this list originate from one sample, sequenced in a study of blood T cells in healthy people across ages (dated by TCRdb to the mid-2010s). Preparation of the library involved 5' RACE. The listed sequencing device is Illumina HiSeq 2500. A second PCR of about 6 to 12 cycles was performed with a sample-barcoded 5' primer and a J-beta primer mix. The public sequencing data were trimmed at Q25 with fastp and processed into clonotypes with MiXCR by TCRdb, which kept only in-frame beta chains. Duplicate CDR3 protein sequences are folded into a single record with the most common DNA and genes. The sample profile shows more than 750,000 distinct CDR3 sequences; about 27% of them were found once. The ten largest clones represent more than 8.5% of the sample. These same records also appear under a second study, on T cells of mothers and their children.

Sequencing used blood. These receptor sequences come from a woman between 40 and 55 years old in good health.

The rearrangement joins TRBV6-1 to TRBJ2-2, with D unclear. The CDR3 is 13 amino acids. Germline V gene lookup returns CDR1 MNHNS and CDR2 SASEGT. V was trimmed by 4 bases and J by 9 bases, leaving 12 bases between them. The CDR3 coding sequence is TGTGCCAGCAGTGGAATGTTAGCCCGGGAGCTGTTTTTT. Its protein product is CASSGMLARELFF.

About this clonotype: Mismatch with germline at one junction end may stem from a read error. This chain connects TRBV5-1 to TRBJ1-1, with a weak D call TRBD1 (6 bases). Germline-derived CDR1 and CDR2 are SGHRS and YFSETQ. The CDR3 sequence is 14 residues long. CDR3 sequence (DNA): TGTGCCAGCAGCTCCGGGACACCAAACACTGAAGCTTTCTTT. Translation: CASSSGTPNTEAFF.

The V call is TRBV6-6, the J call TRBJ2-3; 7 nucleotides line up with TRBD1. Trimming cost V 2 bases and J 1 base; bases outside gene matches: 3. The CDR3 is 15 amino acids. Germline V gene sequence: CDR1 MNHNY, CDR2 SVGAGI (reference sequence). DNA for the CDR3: TGTGCCAGCAGTTACGACCAGGGGGGCACAGATACGCAGTATTTT. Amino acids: CASSYDQGGTDTQYF.

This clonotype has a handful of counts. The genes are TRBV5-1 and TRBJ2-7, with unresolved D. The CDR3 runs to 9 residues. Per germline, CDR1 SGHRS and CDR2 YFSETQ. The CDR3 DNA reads TGCGCAACCACCGACGAGCAGTACTTC. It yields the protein CATTDEQYF.

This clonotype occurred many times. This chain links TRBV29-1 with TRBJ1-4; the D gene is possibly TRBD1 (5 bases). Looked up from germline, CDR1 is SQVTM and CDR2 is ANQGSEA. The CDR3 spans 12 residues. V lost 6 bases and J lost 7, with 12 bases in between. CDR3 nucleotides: TGCAGCGTCGCCGGGAGGGGTGAAAAACTGTTTTTT. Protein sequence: CSVAGRGEKLFF.

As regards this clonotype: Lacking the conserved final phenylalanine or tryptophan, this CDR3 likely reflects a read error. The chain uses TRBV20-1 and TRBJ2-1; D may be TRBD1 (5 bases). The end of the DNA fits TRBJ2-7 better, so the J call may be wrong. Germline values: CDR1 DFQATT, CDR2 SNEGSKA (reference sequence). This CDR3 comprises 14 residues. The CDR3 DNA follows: TGCAGTGCTAGAGACAGGGCGAGAACCTACGAGCAGTACCTC. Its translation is CSARDRARTYEQYL.

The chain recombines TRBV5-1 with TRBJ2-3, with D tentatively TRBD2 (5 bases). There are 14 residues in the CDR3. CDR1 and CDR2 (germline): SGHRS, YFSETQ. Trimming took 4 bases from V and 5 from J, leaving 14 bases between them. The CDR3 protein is CASSPAGSEDTQYF. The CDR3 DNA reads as TGCGCCAGCAGCCCGGCGGGTTCGGAAGATACGCAGTATTTT. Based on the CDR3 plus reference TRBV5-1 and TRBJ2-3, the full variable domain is KAGVTQTPRYLIKTRGQQVTLSCSPISGHRSVSWYQQTPGQGLQFLFEYFSETQRNKGNFPGRFSGRQFSNSRSEMNVSTLELGDSALYLCASSPAGSEDTQYFGPGTRLTVL.

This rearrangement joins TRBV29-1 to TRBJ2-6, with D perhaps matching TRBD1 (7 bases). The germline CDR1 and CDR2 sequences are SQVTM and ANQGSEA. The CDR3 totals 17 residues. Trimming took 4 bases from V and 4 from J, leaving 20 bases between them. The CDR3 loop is CSVAGALTGLGANVLTF. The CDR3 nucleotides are TGCAGCGTTGCGGGGGCCCTGACAGGGTTAGGGGCCAACGTCCTGACTTTC.

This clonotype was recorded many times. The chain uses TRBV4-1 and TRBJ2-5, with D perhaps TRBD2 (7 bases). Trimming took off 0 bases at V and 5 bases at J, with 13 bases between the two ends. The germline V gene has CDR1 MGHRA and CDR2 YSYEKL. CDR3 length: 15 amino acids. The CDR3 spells CASSQDAGAGETQYF. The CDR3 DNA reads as TGCGCCAGCAGCCAAGATGCGGGGGCAGGGGAGACCCAGTACTTC.

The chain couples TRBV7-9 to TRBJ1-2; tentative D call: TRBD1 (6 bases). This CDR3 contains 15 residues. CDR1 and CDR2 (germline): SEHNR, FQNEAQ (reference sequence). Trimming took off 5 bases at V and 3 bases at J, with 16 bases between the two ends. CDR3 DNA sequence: TGTGCCAGCAGCCCCGCCGGGGAGGGGGACTATGGCTACACCTTC. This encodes CASSPAGEGDYGYTF. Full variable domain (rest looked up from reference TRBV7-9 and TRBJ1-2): DTGVSQNPRHKITKRGQNVTFRCDPISEHNRLYWYRQTLGQGPEFLTYFQNEAQLEKSRLLSDRFSAERPKGSFSTLEIQRTEQGDSAMYLCASSPAGEGDYGYTFGSGTRLTVV.

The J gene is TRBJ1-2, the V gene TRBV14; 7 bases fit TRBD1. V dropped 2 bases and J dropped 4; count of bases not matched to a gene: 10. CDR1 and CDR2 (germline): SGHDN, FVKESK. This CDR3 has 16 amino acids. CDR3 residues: CASSQSMTGSPYGYTF. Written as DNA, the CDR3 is TGTGCCAGCAGCCAATCAATGACAGGGAGTCCCTATGGCTACACCTTC.

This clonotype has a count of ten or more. The CDR3, as DNA: TGTGCCAGCAGCTTATCGCCATCCGGGTACAGAGATGGCTACACCTTC. This translates into CASSLSPSGYRDGYTF. The chain is built from TRBV7-9 and TRBJ1-2; D is ambiguous. V was clipped by 2 bases and J by 6 bases, with 19 bases between them. The CDR3 consists of 16 residues. CDR1 and CDR2 (germline): SEHNR, FQNEAQ (reference sequence).

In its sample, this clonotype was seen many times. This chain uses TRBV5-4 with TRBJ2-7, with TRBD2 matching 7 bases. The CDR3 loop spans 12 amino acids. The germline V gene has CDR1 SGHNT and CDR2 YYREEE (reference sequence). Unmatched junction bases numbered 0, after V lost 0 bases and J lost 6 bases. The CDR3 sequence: CASSLGTSEQYF. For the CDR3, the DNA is TGTGCCAGCAGCTTGGGGACTAGCGAGCAGTACTTC.